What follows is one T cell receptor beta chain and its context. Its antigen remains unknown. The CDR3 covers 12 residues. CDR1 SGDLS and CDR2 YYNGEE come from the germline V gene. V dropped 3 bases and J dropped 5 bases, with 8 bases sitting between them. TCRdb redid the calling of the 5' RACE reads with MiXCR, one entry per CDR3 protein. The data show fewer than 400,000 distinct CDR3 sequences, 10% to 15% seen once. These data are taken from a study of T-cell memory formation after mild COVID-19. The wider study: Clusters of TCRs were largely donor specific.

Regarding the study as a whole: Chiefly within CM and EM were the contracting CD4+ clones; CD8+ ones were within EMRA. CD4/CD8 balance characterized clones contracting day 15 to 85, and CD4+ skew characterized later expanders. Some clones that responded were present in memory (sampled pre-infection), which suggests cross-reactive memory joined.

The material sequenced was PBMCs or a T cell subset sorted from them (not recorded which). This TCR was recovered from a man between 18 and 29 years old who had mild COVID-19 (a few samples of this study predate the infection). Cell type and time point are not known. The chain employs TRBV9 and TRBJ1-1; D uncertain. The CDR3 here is CASSGVGTEAFF. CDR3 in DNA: TGTGCCAGCAGCGGTGTAGGTACTGAAGCTTTCTTT.